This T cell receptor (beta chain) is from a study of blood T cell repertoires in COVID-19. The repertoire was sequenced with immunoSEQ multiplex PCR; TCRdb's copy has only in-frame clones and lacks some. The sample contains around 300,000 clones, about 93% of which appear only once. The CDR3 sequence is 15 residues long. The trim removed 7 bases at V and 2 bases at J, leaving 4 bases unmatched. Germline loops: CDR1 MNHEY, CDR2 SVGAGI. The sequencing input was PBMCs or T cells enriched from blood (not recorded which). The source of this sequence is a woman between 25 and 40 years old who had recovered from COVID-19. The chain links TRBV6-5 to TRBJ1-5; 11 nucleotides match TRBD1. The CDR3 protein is CASTEGQGGNQPQHF. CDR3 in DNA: TGTGCCAGCACCGAGGGACAGGGGGGCAATCAGCCCCAGCATTTT.